The T cell receptor (beta chain) described here comes from a study of blood T cell repertoires in COVID-19. About the research overall: Researchers got acute and convalescent COVID-19 samples from the United States, Italy and Spain.

Clones were read by immunoSEQ multiplex PCR, and TCRdb kept only the in-frame ones, dropping some. The sample comprises around 100,000 clones, approximately 62% of which are singletons, and approximately 5.9% rests with the top ten. This receptor was taken from an elderly man with acute or convalescent COVID-19. The sample consisted of peripheral blood.

The CDR3 coding sequence is TGTGCCAGCAGTCCCTTGGGAGCGGGCACAGATACGCAGTATTTT. Amino acid sequence: CASSPLGAGTDTQYF. The chain has TRBV28 and TRBJ2-3; D might be TRBD2 (5 bases). From germline, CDR1 is MDHEN and CDR2 SYDVKM. This CDR3 is 15 amino acids long. Trimming left V 5 bases short and J 1 base short, with 13 bases between.